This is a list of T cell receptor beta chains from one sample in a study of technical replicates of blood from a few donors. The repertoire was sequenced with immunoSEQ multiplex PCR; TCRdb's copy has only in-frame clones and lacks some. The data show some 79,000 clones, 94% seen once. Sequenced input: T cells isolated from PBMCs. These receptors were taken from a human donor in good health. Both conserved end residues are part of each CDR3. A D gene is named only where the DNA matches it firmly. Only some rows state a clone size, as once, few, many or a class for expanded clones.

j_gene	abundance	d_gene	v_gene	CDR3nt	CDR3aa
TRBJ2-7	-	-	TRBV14	TGTGCCAGCAGCCAATTATCCTACGAGCAGTACTTC	CASSQLSYEQYF
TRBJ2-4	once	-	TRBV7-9	TGTGCCAGCAGCTTAGCCCACACAGGAGTAGCCAAAAACATTCAGTACTTC	CASSLAHTGVAKNIQYF
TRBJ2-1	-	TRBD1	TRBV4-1	TGCGCCAGCAGCCAAGACTTTCGGACAGGGGGGACCATTGAGCAGTTCTTC	CASSQDFRTGGTIEQFF
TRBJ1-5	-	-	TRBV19	TGTGCCAGTAAACTGTGGGGTGCGGGTGTCAGCTATAGCAATCAGCCCCAGCATTTT	CASKLWGAGVSYSNQPQHF
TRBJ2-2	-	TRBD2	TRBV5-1	TGCGCCAGCAGCTTGACACCCCCCGGGACTAGCGGGAACACCGGGGAGCTGTTTTTT	CASSLTPPGTSGNTGELFF
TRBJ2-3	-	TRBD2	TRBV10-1	TGCGCCAGCAGTCCCGATCCTAGCGGGGCCGTCACAGATACGCAGTATTTT	CASSPDPSGAVTDTQYF
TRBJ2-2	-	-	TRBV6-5	TGTGCCAGCAGCCTCAGACCCGACTTCGGGGAGCTGTTTTTT	CASSLRPDFGELFF
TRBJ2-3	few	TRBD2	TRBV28	TGTGCCAGCAGTCCAATAGCGGGACCCTCCGCAGATACGCAGTATTTT	CASSPIAGPSADTQYF
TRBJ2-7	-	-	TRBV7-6	TGTGCCAGCAGCTTAGACTCGGGGGAGCAGTACTTC	CASSLDSGEQYF
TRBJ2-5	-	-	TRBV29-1	TGCAGCGTTGACGAGGGAGGAGAGACCCAGTACTTC	CSVDEGGETQYF
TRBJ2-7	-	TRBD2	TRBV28	TGTGCCAGCAGACACAGGACGGGGGGACTAGCGAAGCAGTACTTC	CASRHRTGGLAKQYF
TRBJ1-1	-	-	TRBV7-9	TGTGCCAGCAGCCCCGGGGGGGCAAACACTGAAGCTTTCTTT	CASSPGGANTEAFF
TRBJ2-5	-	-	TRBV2	TGTGCCACCCAAAGTCTTGGGGGGTCGGAGACCCAGTACTTC	CATQSLGGSETQYF